This T cell receptor (beta chain) was recorded in a study of cytomegalovirus exposure and HLA in healthy donors. Points from the study as a whole: Association with HLA alleles at 0.05 false discovery rate was found for roughly 17,000 TCR beta sequences in a later analysis.

As to this clone: Its antigen is still unknown.

Amplification used 60 Vbeta primers and 13 Jbeta primers. Sequenced by immunoSEQ multiplex PCR; TCRdb stores in-frame clones only, minus some. The sample yields some 150,000 clones, 75% seen once. CDR1 and CDR2 (germline): SGHRS, YFSETQ. The V segment lost 3 bases and the J segment 4 bases; nucleotides outside the gene matches: 5. The CDR3 has 14 amino acids. This chain uses TRBV5-1 with TRBJ2-3, with 7 bases that match TRBD1. This sequence was found in a man in his forties in good health and CMV-seronegative. Material for sequencing was PBMCs. For the CDR3, the DNA is TGCGCCAGCAGCTGGGACAGCGGCGCAGATACGCAGTATTTT. Its protein product is CASSWDSGADTQYF.